These 27 T cell receptor beta chains were sequenced from one sample in a study of response to subunit inactivated influenza vaccine. MiXCR, run by TCRdb on the RT-PCR reads, gives a single entry per CDR3 protein. The sample contains under 750,000 distinct CDR3 sequences, about 11% of which appear only once. The sample in question was PBMCs from blood, obtained on the day of vaccination. The origin of the receptors is a man aged 45-65 years who received an inactivated influenza vaccine.

V and J are TRBV6-6 and TRBJ2-5; the D gene is possibly TRBD2 (6 bases). CDR1 MNHNY and CDR2 SVGAGI come from the germline V gene (reference sequence). The CDR3 sequence is 12 residues long. Trimming stripped 6 bases from V and 4 bases from J, with 9 bases between. This chain's CDR3 is CASSHGGETQYF. CDR3 sequence (DNA): TGTGCCAGCAGCCACGGGGGAGAGACCCAGTACTTC.

J is TRBJ2-7 and V is TRBV7-2; possible D gene TRBD1, 6 bases. Germline V gene sequence: CDR1 SGHTA, CDR2 FQGNSA. The CDR3 loop spans 16 amino acids. The V and J ends lost 0 bases and 2 bases respectively, with 14 bases between them. The CDR3 DNA reads TGTGCCAGCAGCTTAGCAGGGGGAGAAATAACCTACGAGCAGTACTTC. Its protein is CASSLAGGEITYEQYF.

This clonotype was detected only once. It may be a read error: a sequence one base away is much more abundant. J is TRBJ2-3 and V is TRBV5-1; D is possibly TRBD1 (6 bases). The germline V gene encodes CDR1 SGHRS and CDR2 YFSETQ. The CDR3 has 15 residues. V dropped 2 bases and J dropped 4 bases, with 14 bases sitting between them. CDR3 in DNA: TGCGCCAGCAGCTTAATTAGGACAGCCCCAGATACGCAGTATTTT. It translates to CASSLIRTAPDTQYF.

This clonotype was found many times. The V gene is TRBV4-1, the J gene TRBJ1-1; D uncertain. The CDR3 contains 17 residues. V was cut by 5 bases and J by 10 bases, with 29 bases left in between. The germline V gene has CDR1 MGHRA and CDR2 YSYEKL. The CDR3 loop is CASSGSRRADGVSGAFF. The CDR3 coding sequence is TGCGCCAGCAGCGGATCCCGGAGGGCCGACGGGGTCAGTGGAGCTTTCTTT.

This clonotype occurred a few times. V usage is TRBV7-9 and J usage is TRBJ2-7; TRBD2 aligns across 7 bases. Germline V gene sequence: CDR1 SEHNR, CDR2 FQNEAQ (reference sequence). The length of the CDR3 is 16 residues. V gave up 0 bases and J gave up 0 bases; unmatched junction bases: 5. The CDR3 nucleotides read TGTGCCAGCAGCTTAGCGGGGCGGGGGACCTCCTACGAGCAGTACTTC. Its translation: CASSLAGRGTSYEQYF.

V and J are TRBV5-1 and TRBJ2-5, with TRBD1 identical over 10 bases. With 1 base clipped from V and 5 bases from J, the junction kept 20 bases outside the gene matches. Germline V gene lookup returns CDR1 SGHRS and CDR2 YFSETQ. This CDR3 is 20 amino acids long. The CDR3 DNA reads TGCGCCAGCAGCTTGAGGGCCCATACTGCCGGGACAGGGGTTCGGGAGACCCAGTACTTC. Protein: CASSLRAHTAGTGVRETQYF.

This clonotype was picked up a small number of times. The V call is TRBV6-1, the J call TRBJ2-1, with D perhaps assigned TRBD1 or TRBD2 (5 bases each). This CDR3 is built from 13 residues. The V and J ends lost 6 bases and 6 bases respectively, with 12 bases between them. Germline lookup yields CDR1 MNHNS and CDR2 SASEGT. Written as DNA, the CDR3 is TGTGCCAGCAGAACCGGGACGTCCAATGAGCAGTTCTTC. It is translated as CASRTGTSNEQFF.

The CDR3 sequence: CASSTRDGEFTDTQYF. The CDR3 coding sequence is TGTGCCAGCAGCACCCGGGACGGGGAATTCACAGATACGCAGTATTTT. The V and J genes are TRBV11-2 and TRBJ2-3; D may match TRBD1 or TRBD2 (5 bases each). V lost 5 bases and J 2 bases, leaving 17 bases between the germline ends. The germline gives CDR1 SGHAT, CDR2 FQNNGV. The CDR3 is 16 residues long.

The chain combines TRBV29-1 with TRBJ2-1; the D gene could be TRBD1 or TRBD2 (5 bases each). The CDR3 covers 15 residues. Germline V gene lookup returns CDR1 SQVTM and CDR2 ANQGSEA. Trimming shortened V by 7 bases and J by 1 base, and 17 bases separated the two germline ends. The CDR3 sequence is CSDTGASDSYNEQFF. Written as DNA, the CDR3 is TGCAGCGACACCGGGGCCAGTGATTCCTACAATGAGCAGTTCTTC.

This clonotype was detected a few times. The rearrangement joins TRBV7-2 to TRBJ2-1, with 9 nucleotides matching TRBD1. This CDR3 contains 14 residues. Trimming at V came to 5 bases and at J to 7 bases, leaving 6 bases not matched to a gene. The germline V gene has CDR1 SGHTA and CDR2 FQGNSA. The CDR3 nucleotides are TGTGCCAGCAGCGCCGGGACAGGGAGAAATGAGCAGTTCTTC. Its translation: CASSAGTGRNEQFF.

The V and J genes are TRBV20-1 and TRBJ2-1; D gene ambiguous. Germline CDR1 DFQATT, CDR2 SNEGSKA (reference sequence). V gave up 6 bases and J gave up 4 bases, with 13 bases separating them. The CDR3 has 13 residues. CDR3 in amino acids: CSANGVGYNEQFF. The DNA for the CDR3 is TGCAGTGCCAATGGGGTTGGGTACAATGAGCAGTTCTTC.

The chain carries TRBV3-1 and TRBJ1-6; no reliable D call. Trimming shortened V by 3 bases and J by 12 bases, and 12 bases separated the two germline ends. CDR1 and CDR2 from the germline V gene are LGHDT and YNNKEL (reference sequence). The CDR3 is made up of 13 amino acids. The CDR3 protein is CASSHNTKGPLHF. CDR3 nucleotide sequence: TGTGCCAGCAGCCACAACACGAAAGGACCCCTCCACTTT.

CDR3 bases: TGTGCCAGCAGTTCCGAAGACAGGGCCAAAGAGACCCAGTACTTC. It yields the protein CASSSEDRAKETQYF. The chain uses TRBV5-4 and TRBJ2-5, with TRBD1 matching over 7 bases. From germline, CDR1 is SGHNT and CDR2 YYREEE (reference sequence). The CDR3 contains 15 residues. The V gene end was trimmed by 5 bases and the J gene end by 3 bases; junction bases not matched to a gene: 10.

The V call is TRBV20-1, the J call TRBJ1-1, with 7 bases fitting TRBD1. The CDR3 has 13 residues. The germline gives CDR1 DFQATT, CDR2 SNEGSKA (reference sequence). J gave up 1 base and V 6 bases, and 5 bases lay outside the gene matches. The CDR3 bases are TGCAGTGCCCCGGGACAGACGAACACTGAAGCTTTCTTT. Translating it yields CSAPGQTNTEAFF.

The genes are TRBV10-1 and TRBJ2-1; 7 nucleotides align to TRBD1. CDR3 length equals 15 residues. Trimming at V came to 1 base and at J to 1 base, leaving 1 base not matched to a gene. CDR1 is WNHNN, CDR2 SYGVQD, per germline (reference sequence). Here the CDR3 reads CASSEYRGSYNEQFF. In nucleotides, the CDR3 is TGCGCCAGCAGTGAGTACAGGGGTTCCTACAATGAGCAGTTCTTC.

This clonotype was observed a handful of times. This chain's CDR3 is CSVVPKAAYGHVRGEQYF. The CDR3, as DNA: TGCAGCGTTGTCCCGAAAGCGGCTTACGGTCACGTTAGAGGCGAGCAGTACTTC. The chain recombines TRBV29-1 with TRBJ2-7; perhaps TRBD2 as D (5 bases). Trimming took 4 bases from V and 6 from J, leaving 31 bases between them. This CDR3 has 18 residues. Germline values: CDR1 SQVTM, CDR2 ANQGSEA.

This clonotype was observed a handful of times. The genes are TRBV18 and TRBJ2-7, with a tentative D call TRBD2 (7 bases). CDR1 is KGHSH, CDR2 LQKENI, per germline. V was cut by 6 bases and J by 1 base, with 19 bases left in between. The CDR3 has 16 amino acids. The CDR3 DNA sequence: TGTGCCAGCTCCCGCGGGGGCCCCAAGGTTTCCTACGAGCAGTACTTC. Its protein product is CASSRGGPKVSYEQYF.

This clonotype was counted at least ten times. This chain joins TRBV29-1 and TRBJ2-1; no clear D. The V gene lost 6 bases and the J gene lost 4 bases, with 13 bases spanning the gap. Germline CDR1 and CDR2: SQVTM and ANQGSEA. The CDR3 is 13 residues long. The CDR3 reads CSVPRVKYNEQFF. Written as DNA, the CDR3 is TGCAGCGTCCCTCGGGTCAAATACAATGAGCAGTTCTTC.

The chain uses TRBV6-2 or TRBV6-3 and TRBJ1-1; D is ambiguous. V lost 2 bases to trimming and J lost 4 bases, with 8 bases between them. This CDR3 has 13 residues. The germline CDR1 and CDR2 sequences are MNHEY and SVGEGT. The CDR3 spells CASSYTASTEAFF. The CDR3 DNA is TGTGCCAGCAGTTACACGGCAAGCACTGAAGCTTTCTTT.

This clonotype was detected ten times or more. The V call is TRBV12-3 or TRBV12-4, the J call TRBJ1-2, with D maybe TRBD1 (6 bases). The CDR3 sequence is 13 residues long. V was cut by 3 bases and J by 7 bases, with 12 bases left in between. The CDR3: CASSFRQAGGYTF. CDR3 nucleotides: TGTGCCAGCAGTTTCCGACAGGCTGGTGGCTACACCTTC.

This clonotype occurred a few times. The gene calls are TRBV3-1 and TRBJ2-1; D uncertain. The germline CDR1 and CDR2 sequences are LGHDT and YNNKEL (reference sequence). The CDR3 is 16 amino acids. V was pared by 0 bases and J by 0 bases, with 9 bases between. The CDR3 DNA is TGTGCCAGCAGCCAAGATGAAAGGTTCTCCTACAATGAGCAGTTCTTC. Its translation is CASSQDERFSYNEQFF.

The chain employs TRBV7-8 and TRBJ2-1, with D possibly being TRBD1 or TRBD2 (5 bases each). Germline V CDR1 and CDR2: SGHVS, FQNEAQ. V was pared by 0 bases and J by 0 bases, with 15 bases between. The CDR3 covers 18 residues. The chain's CDR3 is CASSLAVGRGSSYNEQFF. The CDR3 DNA reads TGTGCCAGCAGCTTAGCGGTGGGACGTGGGAGCTCCTACAATGAGCAGTTCTTC.

Only a few counts were recorded for this clonotype. The chain recombines TRBV29-1 with TRBJ2-3; unclear D gene. V was shortened by 2 bases and J by 0 bases, with 6 bases between the two germline ends. This CDR3 has 13 residues. Germline CDR1 reads SQVTM; CDR2 reads ANQGSEA. The CDR3 DNA sequence: TGCAGCGTTGAACCCGCTAGCACAGATACGCAGTATTTT. Protein sequence: CSVEPASTDTQYF.

The chain employs TRBV20-1 and TRBJ2-2; TRBD2 might be the D (6 bases). The CDR3 length is 14 residues. CDR1 and CDR2 from the germline V gene are DFQATT and SNEGSKA (reference sequence). Trimming removed 6 bases at V and 4 bases at J, with 15 bases between. The CDR3 spells CSAGPATSTGELFF. The DNA of the CDR3 is TGCAGTGCGGGCCCAGCGACTAGCACCGGGGAGCTGTTTTTT.

This clonotype was observed a few times. The chain recombines TRBV30 with TRBJ2-1; D is tentatively TRBD1 or TRBD2 (5 bases each). V lost 0 bases, J lost 2 bases, and 11 bases lay in between. CDR1 is GTSNPN, CDR2 SVGIG, per germline (reference sequence). The length of the CDR3 is 15 residues. This CDR3 reads CAWSVLDSTYNEQFF. CDR3 DNA: TGTGCCTGGAGTGTACTAGACAGTACCTACAATGAGCAGTTCTTC.

This clonotype appeared many times. The chain is built from TRBV4-1 and TRBJ1-6, with a tentative D call TRBD1 (5 bases). This CDR3 is 16 amino acids long. V lost 0 bases to trimming and J lost 9 bases, with 15 bases between them. The germline CDR1 and CDR2 sequences are MGHRA and YSYEKL. The CDR3 bases are TGCGCCAGCAGCCAAGATGGGGGTCTAAACGGTTCACCCCTCCACTTT. It is translated as CASSQDGGLNGSPLHF.

This clonotype was found many times. The rearrangement joins TRBV20-1 to TRBJ1-2, with D perhaps TRBD1 (5 bases). The V and J ends lost 2 bases and 0 bases respectively, with 10 bases between them. The V gene's germline CDR1 is DFQATT and CDR2 SNEGSKA (reference sequence). The CDR3 covers 14 residues. CDR3 in amino acids: CSARPRGTNYGYTF. The CDR3 DNA reads TGCAGTGCTAGACCCCGGGGGACTAACTATGGCTACACCTTC.